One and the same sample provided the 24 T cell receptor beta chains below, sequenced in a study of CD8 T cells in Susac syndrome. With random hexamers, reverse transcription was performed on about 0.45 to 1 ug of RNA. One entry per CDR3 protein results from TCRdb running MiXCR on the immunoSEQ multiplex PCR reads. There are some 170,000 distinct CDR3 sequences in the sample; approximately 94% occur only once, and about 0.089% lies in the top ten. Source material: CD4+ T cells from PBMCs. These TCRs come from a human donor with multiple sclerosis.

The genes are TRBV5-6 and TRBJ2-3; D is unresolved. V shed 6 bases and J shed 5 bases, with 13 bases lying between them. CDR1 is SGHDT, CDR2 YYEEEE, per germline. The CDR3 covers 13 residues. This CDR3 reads CASMGWQEDTQYF. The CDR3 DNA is TGTGCCAGCATGGGATGGCAGGAAGATACGCAGTATTTT.

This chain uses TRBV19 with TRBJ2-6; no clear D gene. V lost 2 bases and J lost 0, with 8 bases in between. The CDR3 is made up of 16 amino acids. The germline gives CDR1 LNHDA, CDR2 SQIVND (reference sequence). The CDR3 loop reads CASSIRHFSGANVLTF. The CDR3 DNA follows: TGTGCCAGTAGTATACGACACTTCTCTGGGGCCAACGTCCTGACTTTC.

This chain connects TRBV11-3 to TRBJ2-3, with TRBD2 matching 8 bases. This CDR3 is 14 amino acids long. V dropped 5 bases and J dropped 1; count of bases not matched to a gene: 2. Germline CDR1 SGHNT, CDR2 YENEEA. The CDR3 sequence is CASSPGRGTDTQYF. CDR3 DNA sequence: TGTGCCAGCAGCCCCGGGAGGGGCACAGATACGCAGTATTTT.

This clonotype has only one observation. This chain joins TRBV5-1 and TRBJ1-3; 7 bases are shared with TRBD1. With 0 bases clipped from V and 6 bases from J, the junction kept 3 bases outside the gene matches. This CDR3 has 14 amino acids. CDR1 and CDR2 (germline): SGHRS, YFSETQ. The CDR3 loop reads CASSLAGQANTIYF. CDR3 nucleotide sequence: TGCGCCAGCAGCTTGGCCGGACAGGCAAACACCATATATTTT.

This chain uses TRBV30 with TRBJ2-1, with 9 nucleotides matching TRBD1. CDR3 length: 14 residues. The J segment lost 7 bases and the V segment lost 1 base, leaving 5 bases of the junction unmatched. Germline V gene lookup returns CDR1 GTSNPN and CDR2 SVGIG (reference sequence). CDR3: CAWSAGQGGNEQFF. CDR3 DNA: TGTGCCTGGAGTGCGGGACAGGGTGGAAATGAGCAGTTCTTC.

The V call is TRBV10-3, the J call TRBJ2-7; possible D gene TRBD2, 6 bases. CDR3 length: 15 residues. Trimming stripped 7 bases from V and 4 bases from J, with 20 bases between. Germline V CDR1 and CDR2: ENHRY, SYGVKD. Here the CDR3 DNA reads TGTGCCATCACTCAAATCCCCGGGGAGGTATACGAGCAGTACTTC. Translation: CAITQIPGEVYEQYF.

The CDR3 region is CASSLRDQSYNEQFF. CDR3 nucleotide sequence: TGTGCCAGCAGCCTCCGGGACCAATCCTACAATGAGCAGTTCTTC. The chain carries TRBV7-9 and TRBJ2-1; D could derive from TRBD1 or TRBD2 (5 bases each). The CDR3 runs to 15 residues. V gave up 5 bases and J gave up 1 base, with 12 bases separating them. Germline CDR1 SEHNR, CDR2 FQNEAQ (reference sequence).

CDR3 region: CASSLVLSYGYTF. CDR3 nucleotides: TGTGCCAGCAGCTTGGTCCTGTCTTATGGCTACACCTTC. The chain combines TRBV5-6 with TRBJ1-2, with unresolved D. Germline assignment: CDR1 SGHDT and CDR2 YYEEEE. The CDR3 sequence is 13 residues long. V dropped 0 bases and J dropped 5 bases, with 8 bases sitting between them.

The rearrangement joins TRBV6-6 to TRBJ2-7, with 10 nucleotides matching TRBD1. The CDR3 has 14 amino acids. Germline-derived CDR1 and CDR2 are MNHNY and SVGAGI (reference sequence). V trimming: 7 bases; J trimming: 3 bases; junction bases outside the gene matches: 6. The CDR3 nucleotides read TGTGCCAGCATGAGGGACAGGGGAAACTACGAGCAGTACTTC. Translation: CASMRDRGNYEQYF.

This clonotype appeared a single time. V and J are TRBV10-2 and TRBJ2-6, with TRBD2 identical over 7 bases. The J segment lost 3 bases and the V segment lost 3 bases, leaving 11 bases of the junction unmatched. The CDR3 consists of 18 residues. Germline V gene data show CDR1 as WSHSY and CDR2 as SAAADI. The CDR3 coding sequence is TGCGCCAGCAGTGATAACGGGAGGCAGTCGGTTGGGGCCAACGTCCTGACTTTC. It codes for CASSDNGRQSVGANVLTF.

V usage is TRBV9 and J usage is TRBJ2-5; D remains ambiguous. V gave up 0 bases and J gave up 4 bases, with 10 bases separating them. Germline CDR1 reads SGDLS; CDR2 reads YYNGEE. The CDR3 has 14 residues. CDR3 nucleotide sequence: TGTGCCAGCAGCGTAGGTACCGCGAGAGAGACCCAGTACTTC. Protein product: CASSVGTARETQYF.

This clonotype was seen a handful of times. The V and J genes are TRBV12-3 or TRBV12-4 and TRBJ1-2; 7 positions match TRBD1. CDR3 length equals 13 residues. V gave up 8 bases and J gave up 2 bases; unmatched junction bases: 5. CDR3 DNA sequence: TGTGCCAGCTCCTTGGGACAGAACTATGGCTACACCTTC. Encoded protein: CASSLGQNYGYTF.

The CDR3 spells CASSQDGRGVNQPQHF. CDR3 nucleotides: TGCGCCAGCAGCCAAGATGGGCGGGGAGTCAATCAGCCCCAGCATTTT. The chain couples TRBV4-1 to TRBJ1-5; D gene unclear. The germline CDR1 and CDR2 sequences are MGHRA and YSYEKL. There are 16 residues in the CDR3. Between the trimmed V and J ends, which lost 0 bases and 3 bases, there was a span of 12 bases.

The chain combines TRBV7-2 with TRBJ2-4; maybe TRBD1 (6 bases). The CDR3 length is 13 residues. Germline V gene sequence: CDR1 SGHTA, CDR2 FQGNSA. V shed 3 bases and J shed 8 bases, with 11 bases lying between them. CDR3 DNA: TGTGCCAGCAGCTTCGGCAGGGGTGACATTCAGTACTTC. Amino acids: CASSFGRGDIQYF.

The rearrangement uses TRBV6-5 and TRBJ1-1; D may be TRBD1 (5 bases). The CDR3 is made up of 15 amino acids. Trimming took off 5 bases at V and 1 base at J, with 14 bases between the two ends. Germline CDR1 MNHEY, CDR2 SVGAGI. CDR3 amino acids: CASSISRQQNTEAFF. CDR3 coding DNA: TGTGCCAGCAGTATTTCACGACAGCAGAACACTGAAGCTTTCTTT.

The CDR3 region is CASSPPGSGDYEQYF. CDR3 coding DNA: TGTGCCAGCAGCCCCCCGGGCTCCGGGGATTACGAGCAGTACTTC. The J gene is TRBJ2-7, the V gene TRBV9, with D tentatively TRBD2 (5 bases). This CDR3 has 15 amino acids. CDR1 and CDR2 from the germline V gene are SGDLS and YYNGEE. V was clipped by 4 bases and J by 4 bases, with 18 bases between them.

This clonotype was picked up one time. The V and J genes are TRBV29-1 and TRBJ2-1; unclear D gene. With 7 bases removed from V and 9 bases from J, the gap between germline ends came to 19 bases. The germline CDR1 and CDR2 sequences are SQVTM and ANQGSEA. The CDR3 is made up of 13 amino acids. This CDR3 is CSAETRLVTEQFF. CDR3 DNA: TGCAGCGCCGAAACTCGCCTAGTGACTGAGCAGTTCTTC.

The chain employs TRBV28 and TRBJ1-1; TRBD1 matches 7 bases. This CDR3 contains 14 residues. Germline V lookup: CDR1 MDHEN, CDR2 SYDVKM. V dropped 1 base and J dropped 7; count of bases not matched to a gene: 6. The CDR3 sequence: CASSLLGTEFEAFF. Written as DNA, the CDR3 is TGTGCCAGCAGTTTATTGGGGACAGAGTTTGAAGCTTTCTTT.

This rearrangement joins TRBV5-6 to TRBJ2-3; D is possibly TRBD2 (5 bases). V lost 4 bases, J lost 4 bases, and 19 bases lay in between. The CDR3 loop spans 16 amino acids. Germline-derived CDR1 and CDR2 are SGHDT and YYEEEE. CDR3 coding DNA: TGTGCCAGCAGCCAACTAGGGCCTAGTCGTCCAGATACGCAGTATTTT. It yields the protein CASSQLGPSRPDTQYF.

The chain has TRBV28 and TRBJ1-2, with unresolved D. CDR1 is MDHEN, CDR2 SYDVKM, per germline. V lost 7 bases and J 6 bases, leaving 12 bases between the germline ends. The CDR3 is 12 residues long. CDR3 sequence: CASNFGVDGYTF. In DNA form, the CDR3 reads TGTGCCAGCAACTTTGGGGTGGATGGCTACACCTTC.

The CDR3 region has the DNA TGCAGCGTTGAAGATCACACCCAAGCTTTCTTT. The encoded protein is CSVEDHTQAFF. The rearrangement uses TRBV29-1 and TRBJ1-1, with unresolved D. This CDR3 has 11 residues. CDR1 is SQVTM and CDR2 is ANQGSEA in the germline V gene. Trimming shortened V by 0 bases and J by 9 bases, and 8 bases separated the two germline ends.

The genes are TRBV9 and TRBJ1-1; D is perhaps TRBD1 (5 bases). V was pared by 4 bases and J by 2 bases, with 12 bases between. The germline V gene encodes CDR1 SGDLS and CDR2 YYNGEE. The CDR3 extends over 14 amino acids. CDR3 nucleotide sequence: TGTGCCAGCAGCAATCAGGGACCAAACACTGAAGCTTTCTTT. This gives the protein CASSNQGPNTEAFF. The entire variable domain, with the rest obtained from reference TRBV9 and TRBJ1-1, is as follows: DSGVTQTPKHLITATGQRVTLRCSPRSGDLSVYWYQQSLDQGLQFLIQYYNGEERAKGNILERFSAQQFPDLHSELNLSSLELGDSALYFCASSNQGPNTEAFFGQGTRLTVV.

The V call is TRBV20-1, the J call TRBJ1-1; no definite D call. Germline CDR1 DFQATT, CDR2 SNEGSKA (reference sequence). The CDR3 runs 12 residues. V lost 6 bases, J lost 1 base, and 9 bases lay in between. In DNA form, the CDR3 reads TGCAGTGCCTTCCCTGGGAACACTGAAGCTTTCTTT. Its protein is CSAFPGNTEAFF.

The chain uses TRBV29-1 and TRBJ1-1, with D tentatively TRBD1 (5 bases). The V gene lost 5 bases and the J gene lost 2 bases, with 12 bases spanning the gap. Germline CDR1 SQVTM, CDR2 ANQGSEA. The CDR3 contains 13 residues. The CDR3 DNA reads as TGCAGCGTTTCGACAGCGGTAAACACTGAAGCTTTCTTT. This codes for CSVSTAVNTEAFF.